A single sample is the source of the 18 T cell receptor beta chains below, sequenced in a study of T cells in Graves' hyperthyroidism and ophthalmopathy. The TCR beta CDR3 regions underwent amplification using RNA transcripts as the source. When the TCR CDR3 underwent first-round RT-PCR, the HTBI primer set was used. TCRdb reprocessed the multiplex PCR reads via MiXCR and lists one record per CDR3 protein. The sample lists roughly 300,000 distinct CDR3 sequences, 15% to 20% occurring once. Sequenced: blood. These TCRs come from a woman between 50 and 59 years old with Graves' hyperthyroidism.

This clonotype has a count of ten or more. The V call is TRBV6-1, the J call TRBJ2-5; the match to TRBD1 covers 7 bases. In germline, CDR1 is MNHNS, CDR2 SASEGT. Unmatched junction bases numbered 10, after V lost 0 bases and J lost 6 bases. The CDR3 is 16 residues long. This CDR3 is CASSEARGQYWKTQYF. CDR3 nucleotide sequence: TGTGCCAGCAGTGAAGCGAGGGGACAGTATTGGAAGACCCAGTACTTC.

In DNA, the CDR3 is TGTGCCTGGAGTGTTTCGAATGGGGAGACCCAGTACTTC. It translates to CAWSVSNGETQYF. This chain connects TRBV30 to TRBJ2-5, with no clear D. This CDR3 region has 13 residues. V was trimmed by 0 bases and J by 5 bases, leaving 10 bases between them. Germline CDR1 reads GTSNPN; CDR2 reads SVGIG (reference sequence). Looking up the rest from reference TRBV30 and TRBJ2-5 gives the full variable domain: SQTIHQWPATLVQPVGSPLSLECTVEGTSNPNLYWYRQAAGRGLQLLFYSVGIGQISSEVPQNLSASRPQDRQFILSSKKLLLSDSGFYLCAWSVSNGETQYFGPGTRLLVL.

In this sample, this clonotype turned up a few times. The rearrangement joins TRBV29-1 to TRBJ1-1, with no clear D. The CDR3 has 13 amino acids. CDR1 SQVTM and CDR2 ANQGSEA come from the germline V gene. V lost 6 bases and J 0 bases, leaving 11 bases between the germline ends. Written as DNA, the CDR3 is TGCAGCGTCACCCTCCCTATGAACACTGAAGCTTTCTTT. Translation gives CSVTLPMNTEAFF.

As regards this clonotype: A much larger clone differs from this one at a single base, so this may be a read error. The chain joins TRBV7-2 to TRBJ1-2; D gene unclear. This CDR3 contains 12 residues. The germline gives CDR1 SGHTA, CDR2 FQGNSA. CDR3 sequence reads: CASSLRTVGCTF. The CDR3 nucleotides read TGTGCCAGCAGCTTACGAACAGTTGGCTGCACCTTC.

At least ten counts were recorded for this clonotype. The V call is TRBV6-1, the J call TRBJ2-7, with D perhaps TRBD1 or TRBD2 (7 bases each). This CDR3 region has 16 residues. In germline, CDR1 is MNHNS, CDR2 SASEGT. The ends were cut back, 5 bases at V and 6 bases at J, with 23 bases in the middle. CDR3 loop: CASSNNPQGRASEQYF. The CDR3 bases are TGTGCCAGCAGTAATAACCCACAGGGGAGGGCGAGCGAGCAGTACTTC.

There are a few counts of this clonotype. V gene TRBV20-1 combines with J gene TRBJ1-6; D gene unclear. Looked up from germline, CDR1 is DFQATT and CDR2 is SNEGSKA (reference sequence). This CDR3 is built from 13 residues. Trimming left V 2 bases short and J 14 bases short, with 16 bases between. CDR3 amino acids: CSARFHGSRTLHF. DNA of the CDR3: TGCAGTGCTAGATTCCACGGATCCCGAACCCTCCACTTT.

This clonotype was seen ten or more times. The rearrangement uses TRBV30 and TRBJ2-7; the D is unclear. The CDR3 is 12 residues long. Deletions cut 2 bases from V and 4 bases from J, with 9 bases between. CDR1 and CDR2 (germline): GTSNPN, SVGIG (reference sequence). The CDR3 sequence: CAWSQDGYEQYF. In DNA, the CDR3 is TGTGCCTGGAGTCAGGATGGTTACGAGCAGTACTTC.

The chain joins TRBV13 to TRBJ1-2; D unclear. The CDR3 is made up of 12 amino acids. V was clipped by 1 base and J by 8 bases, with 8 bases between them. Germline loops: CDR1 PRHDT, CDR2 FYEKMQ (reference sequence). CDR3 in DNA: TGTGCCAGCAGCTTAGAAGGGTTAGGCTACACCTTC. Protein product: CASSLEGLGYTF. The whole variable domain, remainder taken from reference TRBV13 and TRBJ1-2, is AAGVIQSPRHLIKEKRETATLKCYPIPRHDTVYWYQQGPGQDPQFLISFYEKMQSDKGSIPDRFSAQQFSDYHSELNMSSLELGDSALYFCASSLEGLGYTFGSGTRLTVV.

The chain carries TRBV30 and TRBJ1-6, with 9 bases matching TRBD1. The ends lost 1 base at V and 5 bases at J; junction bases unmatched: 3. The CDR3 totals 15 residues. Germline CDR1 is GTSNPN and CDR2 is SVGIG (reference sequence). The CDR3 sequence is CAWSGRDRDNSPLHF. In DNA form, the CDR3 reads TGTGCCTGGAGTGGCCGGGACAGGGATAATTCACCCCTCCACTTT.

This chain links TRBV12-3 or TRBV12-4 with TRBJ2-1; no definite D call. V gave up 3 bases and J gave up 5 bases, with 14 bases separating them. The CDR3 length is 15 residues. The CDR3: CASSFSNFLNNEQFF. DNA of the CDR3: TGTGCCAGCAGTTTCTCGAACTTCCTAAACAATGAGCAGTTCTTC.

This clonotype was seen repeatedly, ten times or more. The rearrangement links TRBV2 to TRBJ1-2; 9 bases align to TRBD1. CDR1 is SNHLY and CDR2 is FYNNEI in the germline V gene. The V and J ends lost 6 bases and 0 bases, in that order; junction bases with no gene match: 8. The CDR3 runs 16 residues. This chain's CDR3 is CASSDSGTGPNYGYTF. Here the CDR3 DNA reads TGTGCCAGCAGCGATTCAGGGACAGGGCCTAACTATGGCTACACCTTC. Combining the CDR3 with reference TRBV2 and TRBJ1-2 gives the whole variable domain EPEVTQTPSHQVTQMGQEVILRCVPISNHLYFYWYRQILGQKVEFLVSFYNNEISEKSEIFDDQFSVERPDGSNFTLKIRSTKLEDSAMYFCASSDSGTGPNYGYTFGSGTRLTVV.

This clonotype was seen a handful of times. The rearrangement links TRBV2 to TRBJ2-6; the D is unclear. The CDR3 covers 17 residues. V lost 8 bases and J 0 bases, leaving 17 bases between the germline ends. Germline CDR1 reads SNHLY; CDR2 reads FYNNEI. Here the CDR3 reads CASSWAPLSSGANVLTF. CDR3 coding DNA: TGTGCCAGCTCATGGGCACCCCTCAGCTCTGGGGCCAACGTCCTGACTTTC.

This clonotype has at least ten counts. This chain uses TRBV11-2 with TRBJ2-3, with TRBD2 matching 7 bases. This CDR3 has 15 amino acids. Germline values: CDR1 SGHAT, CDR2 FQNNGV. V was clipped by 1 base and J by 7 bases; unmatched bases: 8. CDR3 in DNA: TGTGCCAGCAGCTTAGGCGGGAGTGGGTCAAATACGCAGTATTTT. Protein sequence: CASSLGGSGSNTQYF. Filled out from reference TRBV11-2 and TRBJ2-3, the complete variable domain reads EAGVAQSPRYKIIEKRQSVAFWCNPISGHATLYWYQQILGQGPKLLIQFQNNGVVDDSQLPKDRFSAERLKGVDSTLKIQPAKLEDSAVYLCASSLGGSGSNTQYFGPGTRLTVL.

This clonotype has more than one count but fewer than ten. The V and J genes are TRBV19 and TRBJ2-1; no clear D gene. The germline V gene encodes CDR1 LNHDA and CDR2 SQIVND (reference sequence). The V end lost 5 bases, the J end lost 1 base, and 12 bases lay between the germline ends. The length of the CDR3 is 15 residues. CDR3 sequence: CASSWVSLSYNEQFF. DNA for the CDR3: TGTGCCAGTAGTTGGGTTAGCCTATCCTACAATGAGCAGTTCTTC.

This sequence joins TRBV28 and TRBJ2-7, with D possibly TRBD1 on 6 matching bases. The CDR3 is 11 amino acids. V was trimmed by 11 bases and J by 6 bases, leaving 14 bases between them. CDR1 and CDR2 from the germline V gene are MDHEN and SYDVKM. The CDR3 spells CAGGRAGEQYF. In DNA, the CDR3 is TGTGCCGGGGGCAGGGCAGGCGAGCAGTACTTC.

The chain carries TRBV6-5 and TRBJ2-2; 9 nucleotides align to TRBD2. The V gene's germline CDR1 is MNHEY and CDR2 SVGAGI. This CDR3 has 16 amino acids. V dropped 2 bases and J dropped 4; count of bases not matched to a gene: 5. The CDR3 sequence is CASSYGGGGATGELFF. The DNA for the CDR3 is TGTGCCAGCAGTTACGGGGGCGGGGGGGCCACCGGGGAGCTGTTTTTT.

The chain links TRBV6-2 or TRBV6-3 to TRBJ2-7; maybe TRBD2 (6 bases). Per the germline V gene, CDR1 is MNHEY and CDR2 is SVGEGT. The CDR3 spans 15 residues. Trimming shortened V by 2 bases and J by 1 base, and 12 bases separated the two germline ends. Here the CDR3 reads CASSYLRLGSYEQYF. CDR3 sequence (DNA): TGTGCCAGCAGTTACCTGAGACTAGGATCCTACGAGCAGTACTTC.

This chain links TRBV7-2 with TRBJ2-1; 8 bases agree with TRBD2. This CDR3 comprises 16 residues. J was trimmed by 6 bases and V by 5 bases; bases with no gene match: 12. The V gene's germline CDR1 is SGHTA and CDR2 FQGNSA. As DNA, the CDR3 is TGTGCCAGCAGCCCCCGGGGGGGGGCGCGAGGCAATGAGCAGTTCTTC. Protein sequence: CASSPRGGARGNEQFF.